One and the same sample provided the 30 T cell receptor beta chains below, sequenced in a study of shared clonotypes between healthy human individuals. Clones were sequenced by immunoSEQ multiplex PCR, and TCRdb holds only the in-frame ones, with some missing. The sample records roughly 1.4 million clones, approximately 98.5% being singletons. Specimen: naive CD4+ T cells sorted from blood. Subset: CD45RA+ positively selected. These TCRs come from a man in his thirties or forties in good health.

The J gene is TRBJ2-3, the V gene TRBV18; 14 bases match TRBD2. Germline trimming cut 1 base from V and 0 bases from J; bases unmatched to any gene: 12. Germline values: CDR1 KGHSH, CDR2 LQKENI. This CDR3 has 21 amino acids. CDR3 amino acids: CASSPRLGLAGVVTSTDTQYF. CDR3 coding DNA: TGTGCCAGCTCACCACGACTGGGACTAGCGGGAGTTGTAACTAGCACAGATACGCAGTATTTT.

The chain carries TRBV4-3 and TRBJ2-5, with D possibly being TRBD1 or TRBD2 (5 bases each). The V end lost 4 bases, the J end lost 3 bases, and 15 bases lay between the germline ends. Germline CDR1 is LGHNA and CDR2 is YSLEER. CDR3 length: 15 residues. CDR3 in DNA: TGCGCCAGCAGCCCCCGATCAGGGAGAGAAGAGACCCAGTACTTC. The encoded protein is CASSPRSGREETQYF.

The chain links TRBV7-9 to TRBJ2-2, with TRBD1 matching over 9 bases. This CDR3 has 16 residues. Germline V CDR1 and CDR2: SEHNR, FQNEAQ (reference sequence). The V and J ends lost 5 bases and 6 bases, in that order; junction bases with no gene match: 10. CDR3 in amino acids: CASSPSGTGYAGELFF. The CDR3 nucleotides are TGTGCCAGCAGCCCCTCCGGGACAGGGTATGCCGGGGAGCTGTTTTTT.

V gene TRBV6-6 combines with J gene TRBJ2-7; TRBD2 matches 10 bases. V shed 4 bases, J shed 1 base, and the junction held 1 base outside the gene matches. This CDR3 region has 14 residues. CDR1 is MNHNY, CDR2 SVGAGI, per germline (reference sequence). The CDR3 here is CASSLLAGSYEQYF. In nucleotides, the CDR3 is TGTGCCAGCAGTTTACTAGCGGGATCCTACGAGCAGTACTTC.

Turning to this clone: The sample contains more than one DNA sequence encoding this CDR3. The chain combines TRBV20-1 with TRBJ2-2; no firm D call. The V and J ends lost 6 bases and 4 bases respectively, with 6 bases between them. Germline V gene sequence: CDR1 DFQATT, CDR2 SNEGSKA (reference sequence). The CDR3 length is 11 residues. CDR3 sequence reads: CSARTTGELFF. Written as DNA, the CDR3 is TGCAGTGCCAGGACCACCGGGGAGCTGTTTTTT.

The V and J genes are TRBV6-5 and TRBJ1-3; 7 bases line up with TRBD1. V was pared by 0 bases and J by 2 bases, with 4 bases of the junction left unmatched. This CDR3 comprises 16 residues. Germline V lookup: CDR1 MNHEY, CDR2 SVGAGI. CDR3 DNA: TGTGCCAGCAGTTACTCGGAGGGGGCGCCTGGAAACACCATATATTTT. Its translation: CASSYSEGAPGNTIYF.

The chain has TRBV27 and TRBJ2-1; TRBD1 might be the D (6 bases). The CDR3 covers 17 residues. Per germline, CDR1 MNHEY and CDR2 SMNVEV (reference sequence). V lost 7 bases to trimming and J lost 9 bases, with 28 bases between them. The CDR3 sequence is CASILHKASQSRGEQFF. In DNA form, the CDR3 reads TGTGCCAGCATACTTCACAAAGCGAGTCAGAGCAGGGGTGAGCAGTTCTTC.

This clone was seen just once. The gene calls are TRBV29-1 and TRBJ2-1, with D possibly being TRBD1 (6 bases). V lost 7 bases and J 0 bases, leaving 10 bases between the germline ends. Germline-derived CDR1 and CDR2 are SQVTM and ANQGSEA. The CDR3 has 13 amino acids. The CDR3 DNA reads TGCAGCGGGGACACCAACTCCTACAATGAGCAGTTCTTC. The encoded protein is CSGDTNSYNEQFF.

The J gene is TRBJ2-7, the V gene TRBV7-6; the D call may be TRBD1 or TRBD2 (5 bases each). This CDR3 region has 15 residues. Trimming removed 1 base from V and 0 bases from J, with 10 bases in between. CDR1 SGHVS and CDR2 FNYEAQ come from the germline V gene. The CDR3 DNA follows: TGTGCCAGCAGCTTAGGAGCAGGGAGCTCCTACGAGCAGTACTTC. Residues: CASSLGAGSSYEQYF.

The chain couples TRBV6-6 to TRBJ2-1; no definite D call. This CDR3 is built from 15 residues. V was shortened by 2 bases and J by 0 bases, with 8 bases between the two germline ends. Germline CDR1 reads MNHNY; CDR2 reads SVGAGI (reference sequence). Written as DNA, the CDR3 is TGTGCCAGCAGTTACGAGCTGAGCTCCTACAATGAGCAGTTCTTC. Its translation: CASSYELSSYNEQFF.

The V call is TRBV18, the J call TRBJ2-2; perhaps D is TRBD1 or TRBD2 (5 bases each). The CDR3 consists of 13 residues. V was shortened by 6 bases and J by 4 bases, with 9 bases between the two germline ends. Germline V lookup: CDR1 KGHSH, CDR2 LQKENI. The CDR3 loop is CASSGAGTGELFF. The CDR3 region has the DNA TGTGCCAGCTCCGGGGCCGGCACCGGGGAGCTGTTTTTT.

The chain links TRBV7-8 to TRBJ2-7; 14 bases match TRBD2. CDR1 and CDR2 (germline): SGHVS, FQNEAQ. The J segment lost 2 bases and the V segment lost 3 bases, leaving 9 bases of the junction unmatched. This CDR3 is 18 amino acids long. CDR3: CASSFPGLAGVMAYEQYF. CDR3 sequence (DNA): TGTGCCAGCAGCTTCCCGGGACTAGCGGGAGTAATGGCCTACGAGCAGTACTTC.

The chain is built from TRBV6-1 and TRBJ1-2, with D possibly matching TRBD1 (6 bases). Germline values: CDR1 MNHNS, CDR2 SASEGT. The V end was cut by 3 bases, the J end by 10 bases, with 18 bases between. The CDR3 spans 14 residues. DNA for the CDR3: TGTGCCAGCAGTGAGAGGAGGCAGGGGAGTCTCTACACCTTC. It codes for CASSERRQGSLYTF.

The chain couples TRBV7-3 to TRBJ2-3, with a possible D match to TRBD2 (6 bases). Trimming pared 3 bases from V and 2 bases from J, leaving 9 bases between. The germline CDR1 and CDR2 sequences are SGHTA and FQGTGA. There are 14 residues in the CDR3. CDR3 in amino acids: CASSLRGNTDTQYF. The CDR3 nucleotides read TGTGCCAGCAGCTTGCGCGGGAACACAGATACGCAGTATTTT.

The chain links TRBV29-1 to TRBJ2-3, with no clear D. Germline CDR1 is SQVTM and CDR2 is ANQGSEA. The CDR3 extends over 12 amino acids. Trimming shortened V by 6 bases and J by 8 bases, and 15 bases separated the two germline ends. This chain's CDR3 is CSVVTAVGTQYF. Written as DNA, the CDR3 is TGCAGCGTCGTGACTGCCGTGGGTACGCAGTATTTT.

The chain carries TRBV7-9 and TRBJ2-1; TRBD2 matches 13 bases. Unmatched junction bases numbered 9, after V lost 1 base and J lost 6 bases. Germline V gene sequence: CDR1 SEHNR, CDR2 FQNEAQ (reference sequence). The CDR3 loop spans 18 amino acids. Here the CDR3 reads CASSLVLAGGPLFNEQFF. CDR3 nucleotide sequence: TGTGCCAGCAGCTTAGTACTAGCGGGAGGGCCTTTGTTCAATGAGCAGTTCTTC.

The chain carries TRBV2 and TRBJ1-3; D is ambiguous. The V gene lost 6 bases and the J gene lost 1 base, with 7 bases spanning the gap. The CDR3 is 13 residues long. Per the germline V gene, CDR1 is SNHLY and CDR2 is FYNNEI. The CDR3 region is CASSEISGNTIYF. CDR3 DNA sequence: TGTGCCAGCAGCGAGATATCTGGAAACACCATATATTTT.

Only one count was recorded for this clone. The chain combines TRBV28 with TRBJ2-7, with D hard to call. The germline gives CDR1 MDHEN, CDR2 SYDVKM. The ends were cut back, 3 bases at V and 8 bases at J, with 14 bases in the middle. CDR3 length: 13 amino acids. The CDR3 DNA sequence: TGTGCCAGCAGTTTTACCCCCCGTGTGAAGCAGTACTTC. This gives the protein CASSFTPRVKQYF. Combining the CDR3 with reference TRBV28 and TRBJ2-7 gives the whole variable domain DVKVTQSSRYLVKRTGEKVFLECVQDMDHENMFWYRQDPGLGLRLIYFSYDVKMKEKGDIPEGYSVSREKKERFSLILESASTNQTSMYLCASSFTPRVKQYFGPGTRLTVT.

CDR3 protein: CSGQVGETQYF. The CDR3 bases are TGCAGTGGACAGGTTGGAGAGACCCAGTACTTC. The chain carries TRBV20-1 and TRBJ2-5, with a weak D call TRBD1 (6 bases). This CDR3 has 11 amino acids. Germline values: CDR1 DFQATT, CDR2 SNEGSKA (reference sequence). Trimming took 7 bases from V and 4 from J, leaving 10 bases between them.

The chain recombines TRBV6-5 with TRBJ1-5; TRBD1 agrees at 7 bases. Per germline, CDR1 MNHEY and CDR2 SVGAGI. V lost 4 bases, J lost 6 bases, and 6 bases stayed unmatched. The CDR3 extends over 14 amino acids. The CDR3 protein is CASSSLQGSQPQHF. CDR3 in DNA: TGTGCCAGCAGTTCCTTACAGGGGTCTCAGCCCCAGCATTTT.

In the case of this clone: Other DNA sequences in the same sample also yield this CDR3. The V call is TRBV29-1, the J call TRBJ1-1; maybe TRBD1 (6 bases). This CDR3 is built from 10 residues. The V gene lost 7 bases and the J gene lost 8 bases, with 11 bases spanning the gap. CDR1 is SQVTM, CDR2 ANQGSEA, per germline. CDR3 loop: CSGGGTEAFF. The CDR3 nucleotides are TGCAGCGGAGGAGGGACAGAAGCTTTCTTT.

The chain has TRBV6-1 and TRBJ1-5; tentatively, D is TRBD1 (5 bases). CDR1 is MNHNS, CDR2 SASEGT, per germline. Trimming took 6 bases from V and 3 from J, leaving 15 bases between them. The CDR3 length is 15 residues. In DNA, the CDR3 is TGTGCCAGCAGCCCAAAGGTGGGGCACAATCAGCCCCAGCATTTT. Translating it yields CASSPKVGHNQPQHF.

The CDR3, as DNA: TGTGCCAGCAGCTTCCGCTCCGACAACCTAGCCTCCGAGCAGTACTTC. This codes for CASSFRSDNLASEQYF. The chain employs TRBV7-9 and TRBJ2-7, with D possibly matching TRBD2 (5 bases). V was cut by 3 bases and J by 6 bases, with 21 bases left in between. This CDR3 spans 16 amino acids. Per germline, CDR1 SEHNR and CDR2 FQNEAQ (reference sequence).

V and J are TRBV10-3 and TRBJ2-1; D perhaps matches TRBD2 (6 bases). Germline values: CDR1 ENHRY, CDR2 SYGVKD. There are 16 residues in the CDR3. V lost 10 bases and J lost 0, with 19 bases in between. CDR3 sequence reads: CATGGREAGSYNEQFF. CDR3 DNA sequence: TGTGCCACCGGAGGCAGGGAAGCGGGCTCCTACAATGAGCAGTTCTTC.

The chain combines TRBV7-9 with TRBJ2-1, with 12 bases identical to TRBD2. Germline loops: CDR1 SEHNR, CDR2 FQNEAQ (reference sequence). The CDR3 is 15 amino acids. J lost 7 bases, V lost 5 bases, and 6 bases had no gene match. The CDR3 bases are TGTGCCAGCAGCACACTAGCGGGAGGTTGGAATGAGCAGTTCTTC. It encodes CASSTLAGGWNEQFF. Full variable domain (remainder filled in from reference TRBV7-9 and TRBJ2-1): DTGVSQNPRHKITKRGQNVTFRCDPISEHNRLYWYRQTLGQGPEFLTYFQNEAQLEKSRLLSDRFSAERPKGSFSTLEIQRTEQGDSAMYLCASSTLAGGWNEQFFGPGTRLTVL.

The chain couples TRBV6-6 to TRBJ2-1; no definite D call. There are 15 residues in the CDR3. V was cut by 7 bases and J by 3 bases, with 16 bases left in between. Germline lookup yields CDR1 MNHNY and CDR2 SVGAGI (reference sequence). The CDR3 bases are TGTGCCAGCAACCGTCCCGCGTCGGACTACAATGAGCAGTTCTTC. This encodes CASNRPASDYNEQFF.

The chain joins TRBV5-1 to TRBJ1-1, with TRBD1 matching 9 bases. V was pared by 2 bases and J by 5 bases, with 7 bases of the junction left unmatched. The CDR3 totals 15 residues. CDR1 is SGHRS and CDR2 is YFSETQ in the germline V gene. This CDR3 reads CASSFYRGQGTEAFF. DNA for the CDR3: TGCGCCAGCAGCTTTTACAGGGGGCAGGGGACTGAAGCTTTCTTT. The whole variable domain, remainder taken from reference TRBV5-1 and TRBJ1-1, is KAGVTQTPRYLIKTRGQQVTLSCSPISGHRSVSWYQQTPGQGLQFLFEYFSETQRNKGNFPGRFSGRQFSNSRSEMNVSTLELGDSALYLCASSFYRGQGTEAFFGQGTRLTVV.

CDR3 loop: CASSQDLTLQRTDTQYF. The CDR3 region has the DNA TGTGCCAGCAGCCAAGATCTTACCCTACAGAGGACAGATACGCAGTATTTT. J is TRBJ2-3 and V is TRBV4-2; D gene ambiguous. Trimming shortened V by 0 bases and J by 3 bases, and 16 bases separated the two germline ends. The CDR3 is made up of 17 amino acids. The germline V gene encodes CDR1 LGHNA and CDR2 YNFKEQ.

The gene calls are TRBV2 and TRBJ2-2; D might be TRBD1 (6 bases). This CDR3 region has 15 residues. CDR1 is SNHLY, CDR2 FYNNEI, per germline. Trimming pared 6 bases from V and 2 bases from J, leaving 13 bases between. The chain's CDR3 is CASRTQGINTGELFF. In nucleotides, the CDR3 is TGTGCCAGCAGAACACAGGGTATTAACACCGGGGAGCTGTTTTTT.

V is TRBV6-6 and J is TRBJ1-1; D gene uncertain. CDR3 length: 14 residues. Germline V lookup: CDR1 MNHNY, CDR2 SVGAGI (reference sequence). The V end was cut by 4 bases, the J end by 2 bases, with 11 bases between. The CDR3, as DNA: TGTGCCAGCAGTTTGTCAGACAAAAACACTGAAGCTTTCTTT. This encodes CASSLSDKNTEAFF.